This T cell receptor beta chain was captured in a study of blood T cell repertoires in COVID-19 (dated by TCRdb to the early 2020s). Study-wide context: The collaborator samples originated in the United States, Italy and Spain and spanned the acute and convalescent phases of COVID-19. Samples came from the ongoing ImmuneRACE study (first 160 participants) plus 1,254 subjects from 6 global collaborators. The dataset comprised deeply sampled blood TCRbeta repertoires from subjects exposed to, actively infected with, or recovered from COVID-19. The material from the prospective study consisted of cDNA or gDNA derived from T cells, B-cell-depleted T cells, or PBMCs. Where available, HLA class I and class II types were obtained from metadata supplied by the sample provider rather than from assay-based typing. A freely available public database, intended as a resource for researchers studying the immune response to SARS-CoV-2, is where the repertoires were released. A de-identified subject ID, COVID-19 status, age in years and sex were almost always included in the sample metadata.

TCRbeta CDR3 regions were amplified from genomic DNA using the immunoSEQ Assay, a bias-controlled multiplex PCR. For the original study's pipeline: Within the assay, amplification of reference gene primers was used to estimate how many nucleated cells each sample contained. Sequence reads were collapsed and filtered to measure the absolute abundance of every unique TCRbeta CDR3 rearrangement. For each sample, productive Simpson clonality was calculated as the square root of Simpson's diversity index over productive rearrangements. TCRdb limited this immuneACCESS table to in-frame rearrangements with V and J called. A share of clones is missing; checked studies link under half to unresolved V genes, and the rest is unexplained. D and trimming come from the DNA, and the V and J calls and clone size come from that table. The sample profile shows some 250,000 clones; over 65% of them were found once. About 3.1% of the sample is taken by the ten largest.

This clone was detected only a few times. Its antigen remains unidentified. No much larger clonotype is one base removed from it; base qualities were not supplied. The full study reports these points: The quantity of clinical and demographic metadata differed by source and by participant and was supplied without curation.

Collaborating institutions collected whole blood in K2EDTA tubes following their own protocols. For TCRbeta analysis, collaborators shipped samples as frozen whole blood, isolated PBMCs, or DNA extracted from either of those sample types. Ends trimmed: V by 6 bases, J by 6 bases; bases unmatched to a gene: 7. From the cysteine through the phenylalanine, the CDR3 covers 14 amino acids. The read is trimmed to its CDR3 DNA, 42 bases read in frame from base 1. For CDR1 and CDR2, the germline V gene lists MNHEY and SVGAGI. This chain is built from TRBV6-5 and TRBJ2-3, and 9 junctional nucleotides match TRBD2. Sequenced input: peripheral blood. The sequence derives from an elderly woman with acute or convalescent COVID-19. In nucleotides, the sequence is TGTGCCAGCAGAGCAGCGGGGGGTTCGGATACGCAGTATTTT. This yields the protein CASRAAGGSDTQYF.